This T cell receptor beta chain was obtained from a study of glioma-infiltrating T cells after dendritic cell vaccination. Study in general: Between the early 2000s and the early 2010s, patients got autologous tumor lysate-pulsed dendritic cell vaccines. The vaccine used monocyte-derived dendritic cells pulsed overnight with autologous tumor lysate. Dendritic cell vaccine was injected intradermally three times, biweekly.

Overall study findings and caveats: Patients with more pretreatment TILs had longer time to progression and survival.

The CDR3 contains 15 residues. Germline CDR1 reads LNHDA; CDR2 reads SQIVND (reference sequence). V lost 2 bases to trimming and J lost 1 base, with 8 bases between them. As concerns this clone: Its specificity is unknown.

The protocol was immunoSEQ multiplex PCR, while the TCRdb copy is restricted to in-frame clones and leaves out a portion. Seen here are about 50,000 clones, about 84% observed once, and the top ten hold about 9%. Described time point: after dendritic cell vaccination, including at tumor progression/relapse. This chain connects TRBV19 to TRBJ2-2; D is uncertain. The TCR sequence derives from a human donor with glioblastoma. Source: blood, taken after dendritic cell vaccination. The CDR3 DNA reads TGTGCCAGTAGTATAACCACATTGAACACCGGGGAGCTGTTTTTT. Translated: CASSITTLNTGELFF.